Shown below are 25 T cell receptor beta chains from a single sample sequenced in a study of response to subunit inactivated influenza vaccine. TCRdb re-called the RT-PCR reads through MiXCR, storing one row per CDR3 protein. The sample lists about half a million distinct CDR3 sequences, about 7.6% occurring once. The starting material was PBMCs from blood, obtained less than 25 months after vaccination. These TCRs come from a man between 50 and 75 years old who received an inactivated influenza vaccine.

The table lists this clonotype with many counts. V is TRBV2 and J is TRBJ2-3, with no clear D. V lost 0 bases to trimming and J lost 3 bases, with 16 bases between them. This CDR3 comprises 17 residues. Germline loops: CDR1 SNHLY, CDR2 FYNNEI. CDR3 DNA sequence: TGTGCCAGCAGTGAAGCGCGACTCGCCCTTGGTACAGATACGCAGTATTTT. The encoded protein is CASSEARLALGTDTQYF. The full variable domain, completed using reference TRBV2 and TRBJ2-3, is EPEVTQTPSHQVTQMGQEVILRCVPISNHLYFYWYRQILGQKVEFLVSFYNNEISEKSEIFDDQFSVERPDGSNFTLKIRSTKLEDSAMYFCASSEARLALGTDTQYFGPGTRLTVL.

This clonotype was seen more than once but under ten times. This chain connects TRBV5-1 to TRBJ2-5; a weak D match, TRBD2 (6 bases). Germline V gene sequence: CDR1 SGHRS, CDR2 YFSETQ. CDR3 length: 15 residues. The V and J ends lost 0 bases and 5 bases respectively, with 14 bases between them. CDR3 residues: CASSLVSGDGETQYF. The CDR3 DNA reads as TGCGCCAGCAGCTTGGTCTCGGGAGACGGTGAGACCCAGTACTTC.

In its sample, this clonotype was seen a few times. This chain connects TRBV29-1 to TRBJ2-5; 8 positions agree with TRBD1. Germline lookup yields CDR1 SQVTM and CDR2 ANQGSEA. The ends lost 1 base at V and 1 base at J; junction bases unmatched: 5. The CDR3 is made up of 15 amino acids. DNA of the CDR3: TGCAGCGTTGAAGTTAGGACAGGGCCCCAAGAGACCCAGTACTTC. Its protein is CSVEVRTGPQETQYF.

V gene TRBV4-2 combines with J gene TRBJ2-7; D tentatively fits TRBD1 or TRBD2 (5 bases each). Trimming stripped 4 bases from V and 5 bases from J, with 18 bases between. The length of the CDR3 is 15 residues. Germline V gene data show CDR1 as LGHNA and CDR2 as YNFKEQ. The CDR3 sequence: CASSLTIELGDEQYF. DNA of the CDR3: TGTGCCAGCAGCCTTACCATAGAATTGGGGGACGAGCAGTACTTC.

The sample holds many counts of this clonotype. V usage is TRBV11-2 and J usage is TRBJ2-1, with a tentative D call TRBD2 (5 bases). Trimming cost V 0 bases and J 9 bases, with 24 bases left between them. Germline assignment: CDR1 SGHAT and CDR2 FQNNGV. This CDR3 comprises 18 residues. The CDR3 spells CASSLDPQWEKKRREQFF. The DNA of the CDR3 is TGTGCCAGCAGCTTAGATCCCCAATGGGAGAAAAAACGGCGTGAGCAGTTCTTC. Together with reference TRBV11-2 and TRBJ2-1, the CDR3 gives the full variable domain: EAGVAQSPRYKIIEKRQSVAFWCNPISGHATLYWYQQILGQGPKLLIQFQNNGVVDDSQLPKDRFSAERLKGVDSTLKIQPAKLEDSAVYLCASSLDPQWEKKRREQFFGPGTRLTVL.

The V call is TRBV28, the J call TRBJ2-1; 10 bases fit TRBD2. This CDR3 region has 15 residues. Trimming took 2 bases from V and 7 from J; bases not matched to a gene: 5. The germline CDR1 and CDR2 sequences are MDHEN and SYDVKM. CDR3 in DNA: TGTGCCAGCAGTTTACTGGCTAGCGGGAGTAATGAGCAGTTCTTC. Its translation: CASSLLASGSNEQFF.

The V gene is TRBV18, the J gene TRBJ2-1; D perhaps matches TRBD1 (5 bases). The CDR3 spans 17 residues. CDR1 is KGHSH, CDR2 LQKENI, per germline. V was clipped by 3 bases and J by 5 bases, with 20 bases between them. The DNA of the CDR3 is TGTGCCAGCTCACCTCCATCAGGGATATCTTTACACAATGAGCAGTTCTTC. It yields the protein CASSPPSGISLHNEQFF.

This clonotype was picked up many times. This chain links TRBV15 with TRBJ2-7; no firm D call. Germline V CDR1 and CDR2: LNHNV, YYDKDF (reference sequence). This CDR3 has 13 residues. Trimming took off 0 bases at V and 3 bases at J, with 6 bases between the two ends. CDR3 nucleotide sequence: TGTGCCACCAGCAGAGATGGAGTCTACGAGCAGTACTTC. Translating it yields CATSRDGVYEQYF.

The sample holds a few counts of this clonotype. V gene TRBV7-9 combines with J gene TRBJ2-1; unclear D gene. The CDR3 runs 12 residues. CDR1 is SEHNR, CDR2 FQNEAQ, per germline (reference sequence). Trimming left V 5 bases short and J 5 bases short, with 7 bases between. CDR3 sequence: CASSAWDNEQFF. In DNA form, the CDR3 reads TGTGCCAGCAGCGCTTGGGACAATGAGCAGTTCTTC.

This sequence joins TRBV3-1 and TRBJ2-1, with 10 nucleotides matching TRBD2. The CDR3 sequence is 15 residues long. Germline V lookup: CDR1 LGHDT, CDR2 YNNKEL (reference sequence). V lost 5 bases and J lost 7; bases outside the gene matches: 8. The CDR3 protein is CASSYSGRTSNEQFF. CDR3 sequence (DNA): TGTGCCAGCAGCTATAGCGGGAGGACCAGTAATGAGCAGTTCTTC.

The table lists this clonotype with a few counts. The CDR3 protein is CSATGQGRPAFF. The CDR3 DNA reads TGCAGTGCTACAGGACAGGGTCGTCCAGCTTTCTTT. The chain combines TRBV20-1 with TRBJ1-1; 8 bases match TRBD1. CDR3 length: 12 amino acids. The ends lost 4 bases at V and 10 bases at J; junction bases unmatched: 8. CDR1 DFQATT and CDR2 SNEGSKA come from the germline V gene (reference sequence).

This chain connects TRBV12-3 or TRBV12-4 to TRBJ1-6, with 7 bases aligning to TRBD1. The CDR3 is made up of 14 amino acids. Trimming removed 3 bases from V and 9 bases from J; junction bases left unmatched: 5. The CDR3 bases are TGTGCCAGCAGTTTCAGAAGGGGGCCTTCACCCCTCCACTTT. Translation gives CASSFRRGPSPLHF.

DNA for the CDR3: TGTGCCAGCAGCGCGAGGGGACAGGGGAGGAATGAGCAGTTCTTC. Its protein is CASSARGQGRNEQFF. The chain has TRBV9 and TRBJ2-1; 10 bases align to TRBD1. The V gene's germline CDR1 is SGDLS and CDR2 YYNGEE. Germline trimming cut 3 bases from V and 7 bases from J; bases unmatched to any gene: 7. CDR3 length: 15 residues.

Many counts were recorded for this clonotype. The chain has TRBV10-3 and TRBJ2-7; D not resolved. Germline values: CDR1 ENHRY, CDR2 SYGVKD. The V end was cut by 10 bases, the J end by 2 bases, with 15 bases between. The CDR3 consists of 13 residues. DNA for the CDR3: TGTGCCACCCGGGCTGCTGAACCCTACGAGCAGTACTTC. This encodes CATRAAEPYEQYF.

The V and J genes are TRBV28 and TRBJ2-7, with D hard to call. This CDR3 spans 20 amino acids. CDR1 is MDHEN and CDR2 is SYDVKM in the germline V gene. V lost 3 bases, J lost 0 bases, and 27 bases lay in between. The CDR3 sequence: CASSLAPGLRWGKSSYEQYF. CDR3 nucleotide sequence: TGTGCCAGCAGTTTGGCACCGGGCCTACGTTGGGGTAAGAGCTCCTACGAGCAGTACTTC.

The rearrangement links TRBV9 to TRBJ1-5; a possible D gene is TRBD1 (6 bases). In germline, CDR1 is SGDLS, CDR2 YYNGEE. This CDR3 has 14 amino acids. Between the trimmed V and J ends, which lost 0 bases and 6 bases, there was a span of 10 bases. The DNA for the CDR3 is TGTGCCAGCAGCGTAGTGGGGGGGCCTCAGCCCCAGCATTTT. Protein product: CASSVVGGPQPQHF.

There are many counts of this clonotype. The genes are TRBV20-1 and TRBJ1-6; no clear D. The V gene's germline CDR1 is DFQATT and CDR2 SNEGSKA (reference sequence). The V end was cut by 6 bases, the J end by 5 bases, with 14 bases between. The length of the CDR3 is 14 residues. The CDR3 nucleotides read TGCAGTGCGCAAACGGATCTTGATAATTCACCCCTCCACTTT. This codes for CSAQTDLDNSPLHF.

The chain is built from TRBV4-1 and TRBJ1-2, with D perhaps matching TRBD1 (6 bases). This CDR3 has 12 amino acids. Trimming took off 2 bases at V and 10 bases at J, with 11 bases between the two ends. Per the germline V gene, CDR1 is MGHRA and CDR2 is YSYEKL. CDR3 in amino acids: CASSQPQGVYTF. Written as DNA, the CDR3 is TGCGCCAGCAGCCAACCACAGGGAGTCTACACCTTC.

CDR3 nucleotides: TGTGCCACCAGCTCCTACCCGGGGGCAGACACCGGGGAGCTGTTTTTT. Translation gives CATSSYPGADTGELFF. J is TRBJ2-2 and V is TRBV15; D may be TRBD1 or TRBD2 (6 bases each). The CDR3 has 16 amino acids. Germline assignment: CDR1 LNHNV and CDR2 YYDKDF (reference sequence). Trimming shortened V by 5 bases and J by 3 bases, and 16 bases separated the two germline ends.

V is TRBV12-3 or TRBV12-4 and J is TRBJ1-1; the D gene is possibly TRBD1 (5 bases). This CDR3 contains 15 residues. The V gene lost 3 bases and the J gene lost 0 bases, with 11 bases spanning the gap. The CDR3 sequence is CASSLGDFLNTEAFF. The CDR3 DNA is TGTGCCAGCAGTTTGGGGGATTTTTTGAACACTGAAGCTTTCTTT.

The chain uses TRBV12-3 or TRBV12-4 and TRBJ2-3, with TRBD2 matching over 9 bases. CDR3 size: 15 residues. Trimming cost V 6 bases and J 1 base; bases outside gene matches: 5. The CDR3 nucleotides are TGTGCCAGCAGGGTTAGCGGGGGCCGCACAGATACGCAGTATTTT. This encodes CASRVSGGRTDTQYF.

This clonotype came up many times. The chain links TRBV28 to TRBJ2-2, with D possibly being TRBD1 (5 bases). Germline V lookup: CDR1 MDHEN, CDR2 SYDVKM. Trimming stripped 1 base from V and 0 bases from J, with 12 bases between. The CDR3 has 17 residues. CDR3 sequence (DNA): TGTGCCAGCAGTTTATCTACAGGACCCTCGAACACCGGGGAGCTGTTTTTT. Translating it yields CASSLSTGPSNTGELFF.

The chain carries TRBV20-1 and TRBJ2-7, with TRBD2 matching 10 bases. Germline loops: CDR1 DFQATT, CDR2 SNEGSKA (reference sequence). Losses at the gene ends were 6 bases for V and 2 bases for J; bases not matched to a gene: 4. The CDR3 is 13 residues long. CDR3: CSAHSGRAYEQYF. The CDR3, as DNA: TGCAGTGCCCACAGCGGGAGGGCCTACGAGCAGTACTTC.

The chain carries TRBV4-3 and TRBJ2-3; 9 bases map to TRBD1. The CDR3 spans 15 residues. Germline CDR1 is LGHNA and CDR2 is YSLEER. Losses at the gene ends were 5 bases for V and 3 bases for J; bases not matched to a gene: 6. Here the CDR3 DNA reads TGCGCCAGCAGCTATGGGACAGGGAATACAGATACGCAGTATTTT. It codes for CASSYGTGNTDTQYF.

There are a few counts of this clonotype. This sequence joins TRBV27 and TRBJ2-1, with TRBD2 identical over 13 bases. The V gene end was trimmed by 6 bases and the J gene end by 10 bases; junction bases not matched to a gene: 9. The CDR3 covers 15 residues. Germline V gene sequence: CDR1 MNHEY, CDR2 SMNVEV (reference sequence). The CDR3 bases are TGTGCCAGCAGCCCACTAGCGGGAGGGATTGGGGAGCAGTTCTTC. Protein sequence: CASSPLAGGIGEQFF.